Listed below are T cell receptor beta chains from one sample, sequenced in a study of T-cell reconstitution after alpha-beta-depleted transplantation in children. TCRdb ran MiXCR on the PCR reads and lists one entry per CDR3 protein. Of about 350,000 distinct CDR3 sequences in the sample, 15% to 20% are singletons; the top ten hold roughly two fifths. The sequenced sample was PBMCs, mostly from graft donor cells, obtained 360 days after TCRalphabeta/CD19-depleted stem cell transplant. Every receptor here comes from a male patient between 2 and 9 years old who had a stem cell transplant for acute lymphoblastic leukemia, so the T cells may come from the graft donor. CDR3s include the opening cysteine and the closing phenylalanine or tryptophan. D genes are given only for firm matches. Clone sizes are given selectively: once, few, many, or a class where the clone is expanded.

.,TRBJ2-7,.,TRBV6-2/TRBV6-3,TGTGCCAGCAGTCCGTCCCCGGGACTCGTCGAGCAGTACTTC,CASSPSPGLVEQYF
.,TRBJ2-1,few,TRBV9,TGTGCCAGCAGCGTAGGGAGAACCTACAATGAGCAGTTCTTC,CASSVGRTYNEQFF
.,TRBJ2-1,many,TRBV14,TGTGCCAGCAGCACACGATCCTACAATGAGCAGTTCTTC,CASSTRSYNEQFF
.,TRBJ2-5,.,TRBV15,TGTGCCACCAGCGGGGACCTCCAGGGAATACTTCAAGAGACCCAGTACTTC,CATSGDLQGILQETQYF
.,TRBJ1-5,few,TRBV5-6,TGTGCCAGCAGCTCTACCGGACGGGCGGATCAGCCCCAGCATTTT,CASSSTGRADQPQHF
TRBD1,TRBJ2-3,.,TRBV7-2,TGTGCCAGCAGCTTAATCGGGACAGGGCCAGATACGCAGTATTTT,CASSLIGTGPDTQYF
TRBD1,TRBJ2-7,many,TRBV12-3/TRBV12-4,TGTGCCAGCAGAACCGGACAGGGTAAGAACTACGAGCAGTACTTC,CASRTGQGKNYEQYF
.,TRBJ2-3,many,TRBV27,TGTGCCAGCAGTCTCAGCCCCCACACAGATACGCAGTATTTT,CASSLSPHTDTQYF
.,TRBJ2-4,.,TRBV7-8,TGTGCCAGCAGCTTATCCATTCAGTACTTC,CASSLSIQYF
.,TRBJ2-5,.,TRBV7-2,TGTGCCAGCAGCTTAGTGGACCTAGAGACCCAGTACTTC,CASSLVDLETQYF
.,TRBJ1-1,.,TRBV3-1,TGTGCCAGCAGCCAAGTAAGCACTGAAGCTTTCTTT,CASSQVSTEAFF
.,TRBJ2-1,.,TRBV11-1,TGTGCCAGCAGCGGCGGAGGGGACCTCAACCCGTTCTTC,CASSGGGDLNPFF
.,TRBJ2-1,few,TRBV5-1,TGCGCCAGCAGCTTGCCCTTAATAGTAACCTACAATGAGCAGTTCTTC,CASSLPLIVTYNEQFF
.,TRBJ1-4,few,TRBV4-2,TGTGCCAGCAGCCAAGATGAAGGGGAAAAACTGTTTTTT,CASSQDEGEKLFF
.,TRBJ2-3,many,TRBV7-3,TGTGCCAGCAGCTCGATCGGAGATACGCAGTATTTT,CASSSIGDTQYF
.,TRBJ2-7,.,TRBV6-1,TGTGCCAGCAGCCCCCTGCACACGGGGGCGGACTACGAGCAGTACTTC,CASSPLHTGADYEQYF
TRBD2,TRBJ2-1,.,TRBV15,TGTGCCACCAGCCCGGGACTAGAAACGGAGCAGTTCTTC,CATSPGLETEQFF
TRBD2,TRBJ2-1,many,TRBV10-3,TGTGCCATCACCCCGGGAGGGTTATACAATGAGCAGTTCTTC,CAITPGGLYNEQFF
.,TRBJ2-1,many,TRBV4-2,TGTGCCAGCAGCCAAAACGTGGGTGAGCAGTTCTTC,CASSQNVGEQFF
TRBD1,TRBJ2-7,few,TRBV12-3/TRBV12-4,TGTGCCAGCAGTTTAACCGGGACAGGGCGCTCCGAGCAGTACTTC,CASSLTGTGRSEQYF
TRBD2,TRBJ2-3,.,TRBV5-1,TGCGCCAGCAGCTGGACTAGCGGGAGGGAGAGCACAGATACGCAGTATTTT,CASSWTSGRESTDTQYF
.,TRBJ2-1,few,TRBV9,TGTGCCAGCAGCGTAGTAGTTGGGGCCGAGCAGTTCTTC,CASSVVVGAEQFF
.,TRBJ2-3,.,TRBV3-1,TGTGCCAGCAGCCAGAGGCACAGCCCGGGCACAGATACGCAGTATTTT,CASSQRHSPGTDTQYF
TRBD1,TRBJ2-7,few,TRBV6-5,TGTGCCAGCAGCCGAGACAGGGTGCTTTACGAGCAGTACTTC,CASSRDRVLYEQYF
.,TRBJ2-5,.,TRBV20-1,TGCAGTGCTAGATGGGCTGGGACAGAGACCCAGTACTTC,CSARWAGTETQYF
.,TRBJ2-7,few,TRBV4-2,TGTGCCAGCAGCCAGGGGCGGGTCTACGATGGGCAGTACTTC,CASSQGRVYDGQYF
.,TRBJ2-7,many,TRBV5-6,TGTGCCAGCCCCCCCGTGGGCTACGAGCAGTACTTC,CASPPVGYEQYF
.,TRBJ1-1,many,TRBV7-8,TGTGCCAGCAGCCCTTGGGAGAACACTGAAGCTTTCTTT,CASSPWENTEAFF
TRBD1,TRBJ2-7,.,TRBV20-1,TGCAGTGCTAGACTCCGACAGGGGCGAAACGAGCAGTACTTC,CSARLRQGRNEQYF
TRBD2,TRBJ2-1,many,TRBV6-5,TGTGCCAGCAGTTACAGAACTAGCGGGAGAGTCAATGAGCAGTTCTTC,CASSYRTSGRVNEQFF
TRBD2,TRBJ2-1,.,TRBV4-2,TGTGCCAGCAGCCAAGAGGGACTAGCGGGAGTTTTTTTTTACAATGAGCAGTTCTTC,CASSQEGLAGVFFYNEQFF
.,TRBJ2-1,.,TRBV5-5,TGTGCCAGCAGCTCTAAGATGTTAAGCTCCTACAATGAGCAGTTCTTC,CASSSKMLSSYNEQFF
.,TRBJ2-1,many,TRBV28,TGTGCCAGCAGTCTCATTATGGCCTTATCACTTCAGGACAATGAGCAGTTCTTC,CASSLIMALSLQDNEQFF
.,TRBJ2-7,.,TRBV7-8,TGTGCCAGCAGCCAATCCATCGCGGACAGCTCCTACGAGCAGTACTTC,CASSQSIADSSYEQYF
TRBD1,TRBJ2-5,few,TRBV24-1,TGTGCCACCAGTGACAGCAGGGGGCCGGGAGAGACCCAGTACTTC,CATSDSRGPGETQYF
TRBD1,TRBJ2-1,few,TRBV6-2/TRBV6-3,TGTGCCAGCAGTTACGGGGACAGGGGCGAGCAGTTCTTC,CASSYGDRGEQFF
.,TRBJ2-1,many,TRBV7-3,TGTGCCAGCAGCTTAACTCGGGGAGACAATGAGCAGTTCTTC,CASSLTRGDNEQFF
.,TRBJ2-3,many,TRBV5-1,TGCGCCAGCAGCTTGGGACAGGAAACAGATACGCAGTATTTT,CASSLGQETDTQYF
TRBD1,TRBJ2-7,.,TRBV6-5,TGTGCCAGCAGTTCACATAACATACAGGGGGCCCTCTCTGAGCAGTACTTC,CASSSHNIQGALSEQYF
.,TRBJ2-2,.,TRBV24-1,TGTGCCACCAGTGATTTGGTGGACACCGGGGAGCTGTTTTTT,CATSDLVDTGELFF